This T cell receptor beta chain emerged from a study of blood T cell repertoires in COVID-19. The assay was immunoSEQ multiplex PCR, and TCRdb's table has in-frame clones only and misses some. The table lists 200,000 to 250,000 clones, 88% of them singletons. The CDR3 is 14 amino acids. From germline, CDR1 is SQVTM and CDR2 ANQGSEA. Trimming removed 4 bases at V and 1 base at J, with 12 bases between. The clonotype originates from a young man with active or convalescent COVID-19. Sequenced input: peripheral blood. V and J are TRBV29-1 and TRBJ2-3, with a tentative D call TRBD2 (5 bases). The CDR3 spells CSVVTEDRTDTQYF. The CDR3, as DNA: TGCAGCGTTGTAACGGAGGACCGCACAGATACGCAGTATTTT.